The rows below give T cell receptor beta chains drawn from one sample of a study of identical twins. TCRdb processed the 5' RACE reads anew with MiXCR; each CDR3 protein has one entry. The sample shows about 520,000 distinct CDR3 sequences, around 20% of them seen only once. These data also formed part of another study, on T cells expressing NK-cell markers.

The source material was CD4+ T cells sorted from blood. These receptors were collected from a woman in her late teens or twenties in good health. CDR3s include the opening cysteine and the closing phenylalanine or tryptophan. The D gene is left open where the match is weak. Clone size, where shown, is once, few, many, or a class for clones that have expanded.

CDR3nt	CDR3aa	len	abundance	v_gene	j_gene	d_gene
TGTGCCAGCAGTTACTCCCTAGCGAAGTACAATGAGCAGTTCTTC	CASSYSLAKYNEQFF	15	-	TRBV6-5	TRBJ2-1	-
TGCAGTGCCAGCCGGGACAGCGACGAGCAGTACTTC	CSASRDSDEQYF	12	-	TRBV20-1	TRBJ2-7	TRBD1
TGTGCCAGCAGTTTTTCGGCGGGCGGATCCTACAATGAGCAGTTCTTC	CASSFSAGGSYNEQFF	16	few	TRBV12-3/TRBV12-4	TRBJ2-1	-
TGTGCCAGCAGTTTTACCAGCGAGAGGGTTGGTACGCAGTATTTT	CASSFTSERVGTQYF	15	-	TRBV12-3/TRBV12-4	TRBJ2-3	-
TGTGCCAGCAGTGAAGCGCGGCCCACTCAGCAGTACTTC	CASSEARPTQQYF	13	-	TRBV6-1	TRBJ2-7	-
TGCGCCAGCAGTCCAGGATGGCGGTTACAAGAGACCCAGTACTTC	CASSPGWRLQETQYF	15	few	TRBV10-1	TRBJ2-5	-
TGTGCCAGCAGCTTTCAACAGGGAGGAGGCTACACCTTC	CASSFQQGGGYTF	13	few	TRBV5-5	TRBJ1-2	-
TGTGCCAGCAGTCCCGACAAGTTCTACGAGCAGTACTTC	CASSPDKFYEQYF	13	-	TRBV12-3/TRBV12-4	TRBJ2-7	-
TGTGCCAGCTCACCAAAGGGACAGGGGGCGAGGACTGAAGCTTTCTTT	CASSPKGQGARTEAFF	16	few	TRBV18	TRBJ1-1	TRBD1
TGTGCCAGCACCTTGACTGTTCATGAGCAGTTCTTC	CASTLTVHEQFF	12	few	TRBV12-3/TRBV12-4	TRBJ2-1	-
TGTGCCATCAGTGAGTCCTGGCGCGCTACCTCTGGGGCCAACGTCCTGACTTTC	CAISESWRATSGANVLTF	18	-	TRBV10-3	TRBJ2-6	-
TGTGCCAGCAGTTTAACCAACGTCGGCTCACCCCTCCACTTT	CASSLTNVGSPLHF	14	few	TRBV12-3/TRBV12-4	TRBJ1-6	-
TGCAGCGTTTACAGGGCCTCCACTGAAGCTTTCTTT	CSVYRASTEAFF	12	many	TRBV29-1	TRBJ1-1	-
TGCGCCAGCAGCTTGAGATCGGGACTCAGCACAGATACGCAGTATTTT	CASSLRSGLSTDTQYF	16	-	TRBV5-1	TRBJ2-3	-
TGCGCCAGCAGCCTTGGGGGAAGTGAAAACGAGCAGTACTTC	CASSLGGSENEQYF	14	-	TRBV5-1	TRBJ2-7	-
TGTGCCAGCACCGTACGGTTATTGAATGGCTACACCTTC	CASTVRLLNGYTF	13	-	TRBV12-3/TRBV12-4	TRBJ1-2	-
TGTGCCAGCAGCCAAGGGGCGGGACTAGCGAATGAGCAGTTCTTC	CASSQGAGLANEQFF	15	-	TRBV3-1	TRBJ2-1	TRBD2
TGTGCCAGCAGCCGGGGCCCCGCCGGCGATGAGCAGTTCTTC	CASSRGPAGDEQFF	14	-	TRBV7-8	TRBJ2-1	-
TGTGCCAGCCGAGAAGCGGGAGGGCTGGTCGGGGAGCTGTTTTTT	CASREAGGLVGELFF	15	-	TRBV12-3/TRBV12-4	TRBJ2-2	TRBD2
TGTGCCAGCAGCTTGTTGGCCAGGGTAAAGGATACGCAGTATTTT	CASSLLARVKDTQYF	15	few	TRBV5-4	TRBJ2-3	-
TGTGCCAGCGGCCCGGGGCAGGGTCATCAGCCCCAGCATTTT	CASGPGQGHQPQHF	14	-	TRBV4-2	TRBJ1-5	-
TGTGCCATCAGTCCTGGGACTAGCAGAAGAGAGACCCAGTACTTC	CAISPGTSRRETQYF	15	many	TRBV10-3	TRBJ2-5	TRBD2
TGTGCCAGCAGCTTGGTCGGACAGGGGTACAACGAGCAGTACTTC	CASSLVGQGYNEQYF	15	-	TRBV5-6	TRBJ2-7	TRBD1
TGTGCCAGCAGCGGACGAAGGGGGCAGGTGCGGACCGGGGAGCTGTTTTTT	CASSGRRGQVRTGELFF	17	few	TRBV7-9	TRBJ2-2	TRBD1
TGTGCCAGCAGTTTAGCACCCCTGGGGCAGTATTTT	CASSLAPLGQYF	12	few	TRBV12-3/TRBV12-4	TRBJ2-3	-
TGTGCCAGCAGCTTAGACATAGTAAGCTCCTACAATGAGCAGTTCTTC	CASSLDIVSSYNEQFF	16	few	TRBV7-9	TRBJ2-1	-
TGTGCCAGCAGTTGGGGACTAGCGGGAGAAGAGACCCAGTACTTC	CASSWGLAGEETQYF	15	few	TRBV6-5	TRBJ2-5	TRBD2
TGCAGTGCTAGAGTCGGAGGGGGAGGCTCTGGGGCCAACGTCCTGACTTTC	CSARVGGGGSGANVLTF	17	-	TRBV20-1	TRBJ2-6	-
TGCAGTGCTAGCTCTACCGACAGGGCCTCGGAGCAGTACTTC	CSASSTDRASEQYF	14	few	TRBV20-1	TRBJ2-7	TRBD1
TGCGCCAGCAGCGGGCCGACGGGCCAAGAGACCCAGTACTTC	CASSGPTGQETQYF	14	-	TRBV5-1	TRBJ2-5	-
TGCAGTGCTAGAAACACGGGGGGGCCTGGAGAGACCCAGTACTTC	CSARNTGGPGETQYF	15	medium-sized	TRBV20-1	TRBJ2-5	TRBD2
TGTGCCAGCGTCAAAGCCTACGAGCAGTACTTC	CASVKAYEQYF	11	-	TRBV2	TRBJ2-7	-
TGTGCCAGCAGCGGGGGGGCCAAAAACATTCAGTACTTC	CASSGGAKNIQYF	13	-	TRBV7-2	TRBJ2-4	-
TGTGCCAGCAGCCAAGGGCGGGACACCTACGAGCAGTACTTC	CASSQGRDTYEQYF	14	few	TRBV7-9	TRBJ2-7	-
TGTGCCAGCAGTGAAGATGCAGGGAAGAGGGAGCAGTTCTTC	CASSEDAGKREQFF	14	-	TRBV6-1	TRBJ2-1	-
TGCAGCGTTGGTAAAGAGACCCAGTACTTC	CSVGKETQYF	10	-	TRBV29-1	TRBJ2-5	-
TGCAGTGCCAAGAACAGGGATACGCAGTATTTT	CSAKNRDTQYF	11	few	TRBV20-1	TRBJ2-3	-
TGTGCCAGCAGCTGGGGAGTAAGCACAGATACGCAGTATTTT	CASSWGVSTDTQYF	14	many	TRBV7-9	TRBJ2-3	-
TGCAGCGTTGAAGAGAGTGCCTCCCTGAGTAAGGGAGCTTTCTTT	CSVEESASLSKGAFF	15	once	TRBV29-1	TRBJ1-1	-
TGTGCCAGCAGCCAATTGATGTTGATCACTGAAGCTTTCTTT	CASSQLMLITEAFF	14	few	TRBV16	TRBJ1-1	-
TGTGCCAGCAGCCCAAGGACTAGCGGGACCGAGCAGTACTTC	CASSPRTSGTEQYF	14	-	TRBV3-1	TRBJ2-7	TRBD2
TGTGCCACCAGCAGAGCTCAAGAGACCCAGTACTTC	CATSRAQETQYF	12	few	TRBV15	TRBJ2-5	-
TGTGCCAGCAGCTTTACTAGCGGGTACTACAATGAGCAGTTCTTC	CASSFTSGYYNEQFF	15	few	TRBV11-2	TRBJ2-1	TRBD2
TGTGCCAGCAGTTTTCGGCCCGAGAGAGCGGGAGGGCCCTACAATGAGCAGTTCTTC	CASSFRPERAGGPYNEQFF	19	-	TRBV6-5	TRBJ2-1	TRBD2